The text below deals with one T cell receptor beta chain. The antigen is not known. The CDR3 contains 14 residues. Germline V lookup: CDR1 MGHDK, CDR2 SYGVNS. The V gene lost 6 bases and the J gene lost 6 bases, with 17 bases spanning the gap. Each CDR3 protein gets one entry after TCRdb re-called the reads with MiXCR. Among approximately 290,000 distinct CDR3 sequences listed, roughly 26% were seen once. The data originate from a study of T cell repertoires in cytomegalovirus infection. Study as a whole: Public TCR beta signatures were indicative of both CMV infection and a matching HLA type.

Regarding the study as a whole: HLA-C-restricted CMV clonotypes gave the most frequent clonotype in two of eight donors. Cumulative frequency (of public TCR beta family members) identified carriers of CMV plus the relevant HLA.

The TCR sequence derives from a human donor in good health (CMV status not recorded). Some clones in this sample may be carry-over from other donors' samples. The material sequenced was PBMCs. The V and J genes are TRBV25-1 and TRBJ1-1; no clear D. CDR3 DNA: TGTGCCAGCAGACGGGAAGGCGAAGCAGCTGAAGCTTTCTTT. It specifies CASRREGEAAEAFF.